Listed below are T cell receptor beta chains from one sample, sequenced in a study of graft-versus-host responses after intestinal transplantation. Repertoires were generated with immunoSEQ multiplex PCR, while TCRdb's copy carries only in-frame clones and drops some. The top ten clones hold approximately 0.17% of a sample with approximately 120,000 clones, around 94% of them seen once. These receptors are not linked to any known antigen. Sequenced here: unstimulated CD4+ T cells sorted from spleen or lymph node cells, sampled before intestinal transplant. These receptor sequences come from a human donor who received an intestinal transplant. The CDR3 runs from the conserved cysteine through the conserved F or W. A D gene is named only where the DNA matches it firmly. Expanded clones get a size class; other rows say once, few or many, or leave the size out.

TRBV5-1	TRBJ2-3	-	TRBD2	TGCGCCAGCAGCCCGCTTCCGGGACTAGCGGGGGGGCTTGGCACAGATACGCAGTATTTT	CASSPLPGLAGGLGTDTQYF
TRBV5-1	TRBJ1-1	-	-	TGCGCCAGCAGCTTAGGGACTTTAAACACTGAAGCTTTCTTT	CASSLGTLNTEAFF
TRBV5-4	TRBJ2-7	once	TRBD2	TGTGCCAGCAGCTTGGGCGTCGGGGGGGGAAAGACCTACGAGCAGTACTTC	CASSLGVGGGKTYEQYF
TRBV28	TRBJ2-2	once	TRBD2	TGTGCCAGCAGTTTTAGCGGGGGGATCACCGGGGAGCTGTTTTTT	CASSFSGGITGELFF
TRBV5-6	TRBJ2-7	-	TRBD1	TGTGCCAGCAGCTACCCCGGGACAGGGGTCGAGCAGTACTTC	CASSYPGTGVEQYF
TRBV6-1	TRBJ1-1	once	-	TGTGCCAGCAGTCGCCCCCAGGGGTACAACACTGAAGCTTTCTTT	CASSRPQGYNTEAFF
TRBV7-9	TRBJ1-4	-	-	TGTGCCAGCACCTCCACGGGGACTAATGAAAAACTGTTTTTT	CASTSTGTNEKLFF
TRBV7-9	TRBJ2-3	-	TRBD2	TGTGCCAGCAGCTTAGGGCGGGAGGGGGATACGCAGTATTTT	CASSLGREGDTQYF
TRBV10-2	TRBJ1-2	-	-	TGCGCCAGCACGGAGGGCCTGGTAGATGGCTACACCTTC	CASTEGLVDGYTF
TRBV27	TRBJ2-2	-	-	TGTGCCAGCAGTTTTGTTCAGTTCGACGGGGAGCTGTTTTTT	CASSFVQFDGELFF
TRBV5-1	TRBJ2-5	-	-	TGCGCCAGCAGCTTATCAGAGACCCAGTACTTC	CASSLSETQYF
TRBV10-3	TRBJ1-2	-	-	TGTGCCATCAGTGAGGACGCCTATGGCTACACCTTC	CAISEDAYGYTF
TRBV2	TRBJ2-1	-	-	TGTGCCGTGGGGGGGACAGAGACATACAATGAGCAGTTCTTC	CAVGGTETYNEQFF
TRBV9	TRBJ2-7	-	TRBD2	TGTGCCAGCAGCACATCCCCTAGCGGGGGGGCCTACGAGCAGTACTTC	CASSTSPSGGAYEQYF
TRBV7-9	TRBJ2-5	-	-	TGTGCCAGCAGCTTTGGGGGGTCCTACCAAGAGACCCAGTACTTC	CASSFGGSYQETQYF
TRBV21-1	TRBJ1-2	-	-	TGTGCCAGCAGCAAAGTTCGGACAGGGGGTTCTACTAACTATGGCTACACCTTC	CASSKVRTGGSTNYGYTF
TRBV29-1	TRBJ1-1	-	-	TGCAGCGTTACTCACGCCCTTCGAGACACTGAAGCTTTCTTT	CSVTHALRDTEAFF
TRBV11-2	TRBJ2-5	-	-	TGTGCCAGCAGCTCCCTCCAGCAAGAGACCCAGTACTTC	CASSSLQQETQYF
TRBV6-6	TRBJ1-1	-	-	TGTGCCAGCAGTGCCTCGGGCTCCGCTTTCTTT	CASSASGSAFF
TRBV7-9	TRBJ2-1	once	-	TGTGCCAGCAGCTTAGCGGGTCCAGGCAATGAGCAGTTCTTC	CASSLAGPGNEQFF
TRBV19	TRBJ2-7	-	-	TGTGCCAGTAGTATTGGCTCCTCCTACGAGCAGTACTTC	CASSIGSSYEQYF
TRBV2	TRBJ2-3	-	TRBD2	TGTGCCAGCAGACTGACCGGGACTAGACAATCAGATACGCAGTATTTT	CASRLTGTRQSDTQYF